This passage covers 18 T cell receptor beta chains from one sample sequenced in a study of blood T cells in healthy people across ages. Together with a sample-barcoded 5' primer, a J-beta primer mix was included in a second PCR lasting about 6 to 11 cycles. Each CDR3 protein gets one entry after TCRdb re-called the 5' RACE reads with MiXCR. The sample yields roughly 1,100,000 distinct CDR3 sequences, approximately 25% seen once. These same data were also listed under a study on T cells of mothers and their children.

Sequencing was done on a sample of blood. These receptors originate from a girl aged 2-10 years in good health.

V gene TRBV28 combines with J gene TRBJ2-4, with D perhaps matching TRBD1 (6 bases). This CDR3 has 15 residues. Germline CDR1 and CDR2: MDHEN and SYDVKM. Trimming removed 3 bases from V and 10 bases from J, with 19 bases in between. CDR3 bases: TGTGCCAGCAGTTTGGTCGGGACACTCAATGGGATTCAGTACTTC. Amino acids: CASSLVGTLNGIQYF.

The CDR3 region is CASSLGTGTGGYEQYF. The CDR3 DNA reads as TGTGCCAGCAGCCTGGGTACCGGGACAGGGGGCTACGAGCAGTACTTC. This rearrangement joins TRBV4-2 to TRBJ2-7; 11 bases are a match to TRBD1. Germline V lookup: CDR1 LGHNA, CDR2 YNFKEQ. This CDR3 spans 16 amino acids. V shed 4 bases and J 3 bases; nucleotides not matched to a gene: 8.

This clonotype was detected once. V usage is TRBV4-2 and J usage is TRBJ2-3; D is unresolved. CDR1 and CDR2 from the germline V gene are LGHNA and YNFKEQ. The V and J ends lost 0 bases and 0 bases respectively, with 13 bases between them. This CDR3 spans 17 amino acids. The CDR3 bases are TGTGCCAGCAGCCAAGATCCCACCGGATCTAGCACAGATACGCAGTATTTT. This translates into CASSQDPTGSSTDTQYF.

This clonotype was picked up a small number of times. This chain uses TRBV20-1 with TRBJ2-7; 9 bases fit TRBD1. V shed 7 bases and J 5 bases; nucleotides not matched to a gene: 12. The CDR3 spans 14 residues. Germline V CDR1 and CDR2: DFQATT, SNEGSKA (reference sequence). The CDR3 reads CSGLEGQGIDEQYF. The CDR3 DNA reads TGCAGTGGGCTCGAGGGACAGGGTATTGACGAGCAGTACTTC.

This clonotype was found a few times. V gene TRBV9 combines with J gene TRBJ1-1, with 9 positions matching TRBD1. The germline gives CDR1 SGDLS, CDR2 YYNGEE. This CDR3 comprises 17 residues. With 4 bases clipped from V and 3 bases from J, the junction kept 13 bases outside the gene matches. As DNA, the CDR3 is TGTGCCAGCAGCACTAGCCAAGACAGGGGGAGAGACACTGAAGCTTTCTTT. It is translated as CASSTSQDRGRDTEAFF. The full variable domain, in which reference TRBV9 and TRBJ1-1 provide the parts outside the CDR3, is DSGVTQTPKHLITATGQRVTLRCSPRSGDLSVYWYQQSLDQGLQFLIQYYNGEERAKGNILERFSAQQFPDLHSELNLSSLELGDSALYFCASSTSQDRGRDTEAFFGQGTRLTVV.

In regard to this clonotype: Compared with germline, one end of the junction differs, possibly owing to a read error. The chain has TRBV7-7 and TRBJ2-5; a weak D match, TRBD2 (5 bases). The germline gives CDR1 SSHAT, CDR2 FNYEAQ (reference sequence). The CDR3 extends over 15 amino acids. The CDR3 bases are TGTGCTAGCAGCTTAGTCGGGATCCGAGAAGAGACCCAGTACTTC. This gives the protein CASSLVGIREETQYF.

This sequence joins TRBV7-8 and TRBJ1-4; D is unresolved. V gave up 4 bases and J gave up 2 bases, with 8 bases separating them. In germline, CDR1 is SGHVS, CDR2 FQNEAQ. This CDR3 has 14 amino acids. CDR3 amino acids: CASSSTSTNEKLFF. DNA for the CDR3: TGTGCCAGCAGCTCGACATCTACTAATGAAAAACTGTTTTTT.

This clonotype has more than one count but fewer than ten. This chain joins TRBV27 and TRBJ2-2; TRBD1 is a possible D gene (5 bases). The CDR3 length is 12 residues. V was pared by 6 bases and J by 6 bases, with 8 bases between. Germline V CDR1 and CDR2: MNHEY, SMNVEV (reference sequence). CDR3 nucleotides: TGTGCCAGCAGCACCAGGGCCGGGGAGCTGTTTTTT. It is translated as CASSTRAGELFF.

This clonotype was counted between two and nine times. The V gene is TRBV10-2, the J gene TRBJ2-7; 10 nucleotides line up with TRBD2. There are 15 residues in the CDR3. The V and J ends lost 6 bases and 5 bases, in that order; junction bases with no gene match: 10. Per the germline V gene, CDR1 is WSHSY and CDR2 is SAAADI. This CDR3 is CASRLLAGPMDEQYF. The CDR3 region has the DNA TGCGCCAGCAGACTACTAGCGGGACCTATGGACGAGCAGTACTTC.

A few counts support this clonotype. The gene calls are TRBV12-3 or TRBV12-4 and TRBJ1-4; D ambiguous. This CDR3 is built from 13 residues. V was pared by 5 bases and J by 14 bases, with 18 bases between. This CDR3 reads CASSPQIWEKLFF. In DNA form, the CDR3 reads TGTGCCAGCAGTCCCCAGATCTGGGAGAAGCTGTTTTTT.

This chain links TRBV10-3 with TRBJ2-7; D is perhaps TRBD1 (5 bases). Trimming stripped 10 bases from V and 5 bases from J, with 18 bases between. The CDR3 totals 13 residues. The germline CDR1 and CDR2 sequences are ENHRY and SYGVKD. The DNA for the CDR3 is TGTGCCAGCGACAGTTCTAAAGACCACGAGCAGTACTTC. Translated: CASDSSKDHEQYF.

This chain joins TRBV7-2 and TRBJ2-4; TRBD1 is a possible D gene (5 bases). The CDR3 loop spans 14 amino acids. Trimming took 2 bases from V and 6 from J, leaving 11 bases between them. Germline CDR1 reads SGHTA; CDR2 reads FQGNSA. The CDR3 reads CASSLSDSLNIQYF. The CDR3 coding sequence is TGTGCCAGCAGCTTATCAGACAGTCTAAACATTCAGTACTTC.

This clonotype was seen a few times. The chain couples TRBV20-1 to TRBJ2-5; 11 positions agree with TRBD2. Germline trimming cut 1 base from V and 11 bases from J; bases unmatched to any gene: 12. The CDR3 length is 15 residues. CDR1 DFQATT and CDR2 SNEGSKA come from the germline V gene (reference sequence). The CDR3 sequence is CSARVKASGRREQYF. CDR3 bases: TGCAGTGCTAGAGTGAAGGCTAGCGGGAGGCGAGAGCAGTACTTC.

V gene TRBV6-2 or TRBV6-3 combines with J gene TRBJ2-1, with 8 bases matching TRBD2. Germline CDR1 and CDR2: MNHEY and SVGEGT. J gave up 8 bases and V 8 bases, and 8 bases lay outside the gene matches. The CDR3 totals 13 residues. The CDR3 region is CASLSGGVYEQFF. The CDR3 nucleotides read TGTGCCAGCCTCTCGGGGGGGGTGTATGAGCAGTTCTTC.

The chain uses TRBV20-1 and TRBJ1-4, with a possible D match to TRBD1 (6 bases). V gave up 8 bases and J gave up 7 bases, with 11 bases separating them. The germline CDR1 and CDR2 sequences are DFQATT and SNEGSKA (reference sequence). CDR3 length: 11 residues. CDR3 amino acids: CSTGWTEKLFF. The DNA of the CDR3 is TGCAGTACAGGGTGGACTGAAAAACTGTTTTTT.

As to this clonotype: An end of the junction differs from the germline gene, which may be a read error. V and J are TRBV3-1 and TRBJ2-4, with 9 bases aligning to TRBD1. This CDR3 region has 16 residues. Germline V gene data show CDR1 as LGHDT and CDR2 as YNNKEL (reference sequence). CDR3: CASSQDEGQGVNIQHF. The CDR3 bases are TGTGCCAGCAGCCAAGATGAGGGACAGGGTGTGAACATTCAGCACTTC.

This clonotype appeared a few times. The J gene is TRBJ1-2, the V gene TRBV7-8, with 7 bases that match TRBD1. CDR1 and CDR2 (germline): SGHVS, FQNEAQ. This CDR3 contains 17 residues. The V gene end was trimmed by 4 bases and the J gene end by 4 bases; junction bases not matched to a gene: 15. In DNA form, the CDR3 reads TGTGCCAGCAGCTGGGAAGAAAGGACAGGAATACCCTATGGCTACACCTTC. Translation: CASSWEERTGIPYGYTF.

This clonotype was counted between two and nine times. The chain has TRBV7-2 and TRBJ1-2; unclear D gene. The ends were cut back, 2 bases at V and 6 bases at J, with 22 bases in the middle. The germline CDR1 and CDR2 sequences are SGHTA and FQGNSA. The CDR3 runs to 17 residues. For the CDR3, the DNA is TGTGCCAGCAGCTTAATTTCCGAAGGGCCTCAATGGGATGGCTACACCTTC. Its protein product is CASSLISEGPQWDGYTF.